A single sample is the source of the 11 T cell receptor beta chains below, sequenced in a study of patients with pleural tuberculosis. TCRdb used MiXCR to reprocess the reads, holding one entry per CDR3 protein. The table includes 45,000 to 55,000 distinct CDR3 sequences, approximately 7.9% detected once. These receptors were taken from a human donor with pleural tuberculosis.

To note about this clonotype: Since the CDR3 does not end with the conserved phenylalanine or tryptophan, this likely comes from a read error. CDR3 DNA: TGTGCCAGCAGCAACGACAGGGGTTCCTACGAGCAGTACGCC. Amino acid sequence: CASSNDRGSYEQYA. The chain has TRBV6-1 and TRBJ2-7; TRBD1 matches at 8 bases. CDR1 is MNHNS and CDR2 is SASEGT in the germline V gene. The CDR3 is made up of 14 amino acids. Unmatched junction bases numbered 5, after V lost 6 bases and J lost 1 base.

Many counts were recorded for this clonotype. This rearrangement joins TRBV4-2 to TRBJ2-5; 10 bases line up with TRBD1. The trim removed 4 bases at V and 3 bases at J, leaving 5 bases unmatched. CDR1 and CDR2 (germline): LGHNA, YNFKEQ. The CDR3 is made up of 15 amino acids. In DNA form, the CDR3 reads TGTGCCAGCAGCCTTGCCGGGACAGGGGAAGAGACCCAGTACTTC. Translating gives CASSLAGTGEETQYF.

This clonotype was detected ten times or more. The CDR3 loop is CSARGGSANTEAFF. In DNA form, the CDR3 reads TGCAGTGCTAGGGGGGGTTCAGCGAACACTGAAGCTTTCTTT. The chain is built from TRBV20-1 and TRBJ1-1; possibly TRBD1 for D (5 bases). Trimming cost V 3 bases and J 1 base, with 12 bases left between them. There are 14 residues in the CDR3. Germline CDR1 DFQATT, CDR2 SNEGSKA (reference sequence).

Only a few counts were recorded for this clonotype. V and J are TRBV11-1 and TRBJ2-1; TRBD1 or TRBD2 may be the D gene (5 bases each). The germline CDR1 and CDR2 sequences are SGHAT and FQDESV (reference sequence). V was pared by 1 base and J by 9 bases, with 13 bases between. The CDR3 runs to 14 residues. This CDR3 reads CASSLGAGAGEQFF. CDR3 nucleotide sequence: TGTGCCAGCAGCTTAGGAGCCGGGGCGGGTGAGCAGTTCTTC. Filled out from reference TRBV11-1 and TRBJ2-1, the complete variable domain reads EAEVAQSPRYKITEKSQAVAFWCDPISGHATLYWYRQILGQGPELLVQFQDESVVDDSQLPKDRFSAERLKGVDSTLKIQPAELGDSAMYLCASSLGAGAGEQFFGPGTRLTVL.

This clonotype was picked up many times. The rearrangement joins TRBV25-1 to TRBJ1-1, with TRBD1 identical over 11 bases. The CDR3 has 15 residues. Germline values: CDR1 MGHDK, CDR2 SYGVNS. V lost 4 bases to trimming and J lost 1 base; unmatched junction nucleotides: 2. The CDR3 bases are TGTGCCAGCAGTGTGGACAGGGGGCGGAACACTGAAGCTTTCTTT. Its translation is CASSVDRGRNTEAFF. Filled out from reference TRBV25-1 and TRBJ1-1, the complete variable domain reads EADIYQTPRYLVIGTGKKITLECSQTMGHDKMYWYQQDPGMELHLIHYSYGVNSTEKGDLSSESTVSRIRTEHFPLTLESARPSHTSQYLCASSVDRGRNTEAFFGQGTRLTVV.

The gene calls are TRBV6-4 and TRBJ2-7, with 11 nucleotides matching TRBD1. Trimming at V came to 2 bases and at J to 1 base, leaving 4 bases not matched to a gene. The length of the CDR3 is 16 residues. The V gene's germline CDR1 is MRHNA and CDR2 SNTAGT. The CDR3 spells CASSDRTGGWSYEQYF. In DNA form, the CDR3 reads TGTGCCAGCAGTGACCGGACAGGGGGCTGGTCCTACGAGCAGTACTTC.

This clonotype has at least ten counts. The rearrangement uses TRBV2 and TRBJ1-5; 8 nucleotides match TRBD1. This CDR3 has 13 residues. Trimming took 10 bases from V and 5 from J; bases not matched to a gene: 7. Germline V gives CDR1 SNHLY, CDR2 FYNNEI. The CDR3 loop is CATQQGEDQPQHF. CDR3 nucleotides: TGTGCCACCCAACAGGGGGAGGATCAGCCCCAGCATTTT.

This clonotype has at least ten counts. V usage is TRBV4-2 and J usage is TRBJ2-7, with 7 bases that match TRBD1. Germline V gene sequence: CDR1 LGHNA, CDR2 YNFKEQ. V lost 4 bases, J lost 2 bases, and 8 bases stayed unmatched. This CDR3 has 15 amino acids. Here the CDR3 DNA reads TGTGCCAGCAGCCCTCCGGACAGGAACCCCTACGAGCAGTACTTC. This codes for CASSPPDRNPYEQYF.

A note on this clonotype: Given a much more abundant clone one base away, this may be a read error. Here the CDR3 omits its conserved ending phenylalanine or tryptophan, so a read error is the likely source. The rearrangement joins TRBV14 to TRBJ1-2, with D hard to call. The V end lost 4 bases, the J end lost 5 bases, and 11 bases lay between the germline ends. This CDR3 is built from 13 residues. Germline CDR1 SGHDN, CDR2 FVKESK. The CDR3 DNA follows: TGTGCCAGCAGCCGAGGGTTGAAGTATGGCTACACCTCC. It translates to CASSRGLKYGYTS.

This clonotype is judged large. The chain is built from TRBV20-1 and TRBJ2-3; D not resolved. Deletions cut 2 bases from V and 5 bases from J, with 11 bases between. This CDR3 contains 13 residues. CDR1 DFQATT and CDR2 SNEGSKA come from the germline V gene (reference sequence). The CDR3, as DNA: TGCAGTGCTAGATTCCGTACGGGAGATACGCAGTATTTT. Its translation: CSARFRTGDTQYF.

This clonotype was detected ten times or more. The chain joins TRBV2 to TRBJ2-1; 8 bases are shared with TRBD1. The V gene end was trimmed by 6 bases and the J gene end by 0 bases; junction bases not matched to a gene: 4. The germline gives CDR1 SNHLY, CDR2 FYNNEI. The CDR3 extends over 15 amino acids. The CDR3 DNA is TGTGCCAGCAGCGGACAGGGATACTCCTACAATGAGCAGTTCTTC. This encodes CASSGQGYSYNEQFF.